This TCR beta chain stems from a study of blood T cell repertoires in COVID-19. Overall study: The samples span acute and convalescent COVID-19 from the United States, Italy and Spain. PBMCs, B-cell-depleted T cells, or T cells provided the cDNA or gDNA that made up the material.

TCRdb's table, derived via immunoSEQ multiplex PCR, lists solely in-frame clones and lacks some. Here the sample spans approximately 260,000 clones, around 78% being singletons. This CDR3 region has 14 residues. Trimming cost V 6 bases and J 4 bases; bases outside gene matches: 8. Germline CDR1 reads SGHDN; CDR2 reads FVKESK. The sample consisted of peripheral blood. The receptor's source is a man in his sixties who had recovered from COVID-19. The chain employs TRBV14 and TRBJ1-1; 7 bases map to TRBD1. For the CDR3, the DNA is TGTGCCAGCAGACAGAACAGGGGTAGCACTGAAGCTTTCTTT. Translation: CASRQNRGSTEAFF.